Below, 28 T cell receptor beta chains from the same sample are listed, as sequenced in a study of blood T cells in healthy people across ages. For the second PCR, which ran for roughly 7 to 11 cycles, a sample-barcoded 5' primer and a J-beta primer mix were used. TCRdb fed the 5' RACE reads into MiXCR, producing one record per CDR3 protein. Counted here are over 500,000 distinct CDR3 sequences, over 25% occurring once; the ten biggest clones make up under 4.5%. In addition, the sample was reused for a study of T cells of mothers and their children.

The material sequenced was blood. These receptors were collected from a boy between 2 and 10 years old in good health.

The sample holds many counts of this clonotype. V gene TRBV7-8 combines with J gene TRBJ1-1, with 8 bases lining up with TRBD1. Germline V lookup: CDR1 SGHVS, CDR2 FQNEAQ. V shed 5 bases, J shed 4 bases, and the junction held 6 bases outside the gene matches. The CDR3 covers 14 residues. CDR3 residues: CASSLGQGSTEAFF. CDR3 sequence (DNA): TGTGCCAGCAGCCTAGGACAGGGATCCACTGAAGCTTTCTTT. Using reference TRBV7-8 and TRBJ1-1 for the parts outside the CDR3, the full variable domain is GAGVSQSPRYKVAKRGQDVALRCDPISGHVSLFWYQQALGQGPEFLTYFQNEAQLDKSGLPSDRFFAERPEGSVSTLKIQRTQQEDSAVYLCASSLGQGSTEAFFGQGTRLTVV.

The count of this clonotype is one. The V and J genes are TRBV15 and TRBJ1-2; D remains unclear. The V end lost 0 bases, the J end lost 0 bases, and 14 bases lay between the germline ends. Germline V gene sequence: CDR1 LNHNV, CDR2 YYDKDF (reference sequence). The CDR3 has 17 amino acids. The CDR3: CATSREGLGRTNYGYTF. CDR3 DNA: TGTGCCACCAGCAGAGAAGGCCTCGGCAGAACTAACTATGGCTACACCTTC.

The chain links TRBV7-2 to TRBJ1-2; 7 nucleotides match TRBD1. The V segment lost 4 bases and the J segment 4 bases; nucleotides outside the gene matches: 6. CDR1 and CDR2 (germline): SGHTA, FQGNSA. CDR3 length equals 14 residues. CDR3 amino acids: CASSSRTGTYGYTF. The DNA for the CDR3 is TGTGCCAGCAGCTCGAGGACAGGAACCTATGGCTACACCTTC.

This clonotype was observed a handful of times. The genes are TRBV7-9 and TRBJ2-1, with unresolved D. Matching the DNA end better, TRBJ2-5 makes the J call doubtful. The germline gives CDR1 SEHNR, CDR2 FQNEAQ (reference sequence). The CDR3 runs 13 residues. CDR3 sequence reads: CASSLNLEETQYF. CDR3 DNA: TGTGCCAGCAGCTTGAACTTGGAAGAGACCCAGTACTTC.

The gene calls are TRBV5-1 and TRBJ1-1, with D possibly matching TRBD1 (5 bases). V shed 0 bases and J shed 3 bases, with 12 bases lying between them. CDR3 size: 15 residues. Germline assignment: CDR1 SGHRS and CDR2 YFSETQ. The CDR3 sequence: CASSLGPGADTEAFF. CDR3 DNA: TGCGCCAGCAGCTTGGGGCCCGGGGCGGACACTGAAGCTTTCTTT.

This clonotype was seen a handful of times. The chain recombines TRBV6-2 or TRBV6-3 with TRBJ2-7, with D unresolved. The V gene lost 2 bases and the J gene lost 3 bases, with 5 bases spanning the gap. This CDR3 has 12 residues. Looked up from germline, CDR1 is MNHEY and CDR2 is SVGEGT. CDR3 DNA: TGTGCCAGCAGTTACCCAGACTACGAGCAGTACTTC. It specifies CASSYPDYEQYF.

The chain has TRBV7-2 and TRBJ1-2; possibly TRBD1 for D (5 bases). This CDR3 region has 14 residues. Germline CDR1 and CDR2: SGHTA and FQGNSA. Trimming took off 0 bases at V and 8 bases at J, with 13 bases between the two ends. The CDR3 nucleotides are TGTGCCAGCAGCTTAGCGACGCAGGGAGGCGGCTACACCTTC. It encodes CASSLATQGGGYTF.

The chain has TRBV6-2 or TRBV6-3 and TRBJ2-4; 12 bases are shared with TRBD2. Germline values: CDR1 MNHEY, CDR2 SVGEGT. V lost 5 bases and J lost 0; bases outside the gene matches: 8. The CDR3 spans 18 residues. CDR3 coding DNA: TGTGCCAGCAGTCCCTCGACTAGCGGGAGCCCAGCCAAAAACATTCAGTACTTC. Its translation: CASSPSTSGSPAKNIQYF.

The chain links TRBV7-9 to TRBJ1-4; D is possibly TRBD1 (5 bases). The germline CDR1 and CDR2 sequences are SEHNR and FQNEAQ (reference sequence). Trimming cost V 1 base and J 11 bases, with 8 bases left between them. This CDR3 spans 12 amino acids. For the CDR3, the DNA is TGTGCCAGCAGCTTAGGGGGGAATAAACTGTTTTTT. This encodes CASSLGGNKLFF.

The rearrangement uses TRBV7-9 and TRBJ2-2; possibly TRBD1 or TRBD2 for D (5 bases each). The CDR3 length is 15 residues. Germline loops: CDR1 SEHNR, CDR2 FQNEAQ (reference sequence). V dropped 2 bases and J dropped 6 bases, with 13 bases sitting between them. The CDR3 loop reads CASSLSPRGPGELFF. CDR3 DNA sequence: TGTGCCAGCAGCTTATCTCCACGGGGCCCCGGGGAGCTGTTTTTT.

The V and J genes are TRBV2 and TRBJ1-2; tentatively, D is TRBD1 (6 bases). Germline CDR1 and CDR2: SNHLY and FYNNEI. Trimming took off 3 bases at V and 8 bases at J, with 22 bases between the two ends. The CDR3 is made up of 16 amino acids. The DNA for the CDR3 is TGTGCCAGCAGTGACGTCCGGCAGGGGAGGTTAGGAGGCTACACCTTC. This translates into CASSDVRQGRLGGYTF.

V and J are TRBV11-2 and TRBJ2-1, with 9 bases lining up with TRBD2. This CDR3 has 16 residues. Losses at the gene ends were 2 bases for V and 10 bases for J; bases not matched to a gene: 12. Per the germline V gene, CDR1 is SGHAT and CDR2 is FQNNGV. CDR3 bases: TGTGCCAGCAGCTTAAATCGGCGGGAGGGCCTTGAGGAGCAGTTCTTC. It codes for CASSLNRREGLEEQFF.

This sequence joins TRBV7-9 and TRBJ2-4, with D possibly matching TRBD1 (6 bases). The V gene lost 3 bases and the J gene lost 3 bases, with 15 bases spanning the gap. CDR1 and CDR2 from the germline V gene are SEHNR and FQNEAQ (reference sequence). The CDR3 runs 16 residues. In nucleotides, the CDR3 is TGTGCCAGCAGCTTTCCTCAGGGGCTAAACAAAAACATTCAGTACTTC. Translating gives CASSFPQGLNKNIQYF. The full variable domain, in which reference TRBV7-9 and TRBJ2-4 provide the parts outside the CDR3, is DTGVSQNPRHKITKRGQNVTFRCDPISEHNRLYWYRQTLGQGPEFLTYFQNEAQLEKSRLLSDRFSAERPKGSFSTLEIQRTEQGDSAMYLCASSFPQGLNKNIQYFGAGTRLSVL.

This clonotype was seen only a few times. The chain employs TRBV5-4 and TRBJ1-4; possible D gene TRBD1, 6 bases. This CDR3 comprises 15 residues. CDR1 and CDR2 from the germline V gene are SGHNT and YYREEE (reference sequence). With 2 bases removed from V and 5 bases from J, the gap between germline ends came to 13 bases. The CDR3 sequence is CASSLLQGHNEKLFF. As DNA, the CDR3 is TGTGCCAGCAGCTTACTACAGGGTCACAATGAAAAACTGTTTTTT.

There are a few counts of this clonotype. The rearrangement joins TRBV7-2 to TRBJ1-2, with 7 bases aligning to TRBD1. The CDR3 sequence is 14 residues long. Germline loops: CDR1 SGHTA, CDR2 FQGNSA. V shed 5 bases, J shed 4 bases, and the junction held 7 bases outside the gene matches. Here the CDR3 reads CASSVLRQGYGYTF. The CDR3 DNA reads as TGTGCCAGCAGCGTTCTCAGACAGGGCTATGGCTACACCTTC.

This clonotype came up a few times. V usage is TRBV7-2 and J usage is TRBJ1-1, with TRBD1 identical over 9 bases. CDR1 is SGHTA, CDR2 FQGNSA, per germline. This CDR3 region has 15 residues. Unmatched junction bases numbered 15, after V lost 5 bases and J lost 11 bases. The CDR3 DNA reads TGTGCCAGCAGCCTAGGCCCGGGACAGGGAGCTTCCGCTTTCTTT. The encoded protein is CASSLGPGQGASAFF.

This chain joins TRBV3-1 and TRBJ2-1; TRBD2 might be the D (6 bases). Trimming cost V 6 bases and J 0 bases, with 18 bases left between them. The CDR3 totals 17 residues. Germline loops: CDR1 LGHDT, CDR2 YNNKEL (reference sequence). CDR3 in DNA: TGTGCCAGCAGGAAAGGACTAACGGGAAGCTCCTACAATGAGCAGTTCTTC. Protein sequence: CASRKGLTGSSYNEQFF.

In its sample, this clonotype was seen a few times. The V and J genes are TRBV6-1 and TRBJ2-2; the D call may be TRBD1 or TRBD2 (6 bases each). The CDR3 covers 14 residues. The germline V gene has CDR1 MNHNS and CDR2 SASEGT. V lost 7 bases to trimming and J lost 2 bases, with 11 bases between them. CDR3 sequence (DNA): TGTGCCAGCATTCGGGGGCAAAACACCGGGGAGCTGTTTTTT. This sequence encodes CASIRGQNTGELFF.

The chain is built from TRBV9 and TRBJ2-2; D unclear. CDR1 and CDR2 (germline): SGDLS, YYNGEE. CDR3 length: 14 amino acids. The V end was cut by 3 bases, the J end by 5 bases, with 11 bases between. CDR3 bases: TGTGCCAGCAGCGCACCCAGCACGACCGGGGAGCTGTTTTTT. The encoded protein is CASSAPSTTGELFF.

For the CDR3, the DNA is TGCAGTGCTGAGACAGCGGATAACTATGGCTACACCTTC. Translated: CSAETADNYGYTF. V is TRBV20-1 and J is TRBJ1-2, with D maybe TRBD1 (5 bases). The CDR3 has 13 amino acids. V lost 5 bases to trimming and J lost 1 base, with 11 bases between them. Germline CDR1 and CDR2: DFQATT and SNEGSKA (reference sequence).

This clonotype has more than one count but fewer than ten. CDR3 nucleotide sequence: TGTGCCAGCAGGTTGACTAGCGGGGGGGCCAGTAGCTACAATGAGCAGTTCTTC. Its translation: CASRLTSGGASSYNEQFF. The chain carries TRBV6-1 and TRBJ2-1; 14 nucleotides match TRBD2. Trimming took 6 bases from V and 3 from J; bases not matched to a gene: 10. The CDR3 runs 18 residues. CDR1 is MNHNS, CDR2 SASEGT, per germline.

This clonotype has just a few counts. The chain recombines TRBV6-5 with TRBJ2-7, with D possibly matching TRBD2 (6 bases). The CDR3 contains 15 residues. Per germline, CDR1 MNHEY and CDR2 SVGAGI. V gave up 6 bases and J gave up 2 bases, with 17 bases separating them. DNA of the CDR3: TGTGCCAGCAGAACCGGTAGCGGTTATACCTACGAGCAGTACTTC. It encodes CASRTGSGYTYEQYF.

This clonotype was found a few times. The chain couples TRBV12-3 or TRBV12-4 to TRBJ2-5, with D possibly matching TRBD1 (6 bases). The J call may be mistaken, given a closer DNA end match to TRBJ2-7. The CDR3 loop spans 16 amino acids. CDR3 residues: CASDGYWSDSSNEQYF. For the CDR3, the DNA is TGTGCCAGCGATGGATACTGGTCGGACAGCTCTAACGAGCAGTACTTC.

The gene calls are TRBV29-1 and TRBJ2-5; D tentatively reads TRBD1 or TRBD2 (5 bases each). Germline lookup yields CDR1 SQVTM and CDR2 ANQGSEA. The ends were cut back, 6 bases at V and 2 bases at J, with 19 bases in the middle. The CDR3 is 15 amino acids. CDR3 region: CSVLQGTLLQETQYF. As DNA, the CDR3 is TGCAGCGTGCTACAAGGGACCCTCTTACAAGAGACCCAGTACTTC.

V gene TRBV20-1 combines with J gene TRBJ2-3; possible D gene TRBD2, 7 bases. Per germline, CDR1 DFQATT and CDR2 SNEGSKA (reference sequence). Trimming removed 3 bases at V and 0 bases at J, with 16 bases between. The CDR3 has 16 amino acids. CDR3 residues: CSASGGHDASTDTQYF. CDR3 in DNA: TGCAGTGCTAGCGGGGGGCACGACGCTAGCACAGATACGCAGTATTTT.

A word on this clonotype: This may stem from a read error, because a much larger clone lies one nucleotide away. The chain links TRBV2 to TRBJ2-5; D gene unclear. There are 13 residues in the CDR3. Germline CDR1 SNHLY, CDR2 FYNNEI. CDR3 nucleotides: TGTGTCAGCTGTGAATGGGGTAAAGAGACCCAGTACTTC. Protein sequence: CVSCEWGKETQYF. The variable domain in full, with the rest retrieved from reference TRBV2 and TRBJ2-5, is EPEVTQTPSHQVTQMGQEVILRCVPISNHLYFYWYRQILGQKVEFLVSFYNNEISEKSEIFDDQFSVERPDGSNFTLKIRSTKLEDSAMYFCVSCEWGKETQYFGPGTRLLVL.

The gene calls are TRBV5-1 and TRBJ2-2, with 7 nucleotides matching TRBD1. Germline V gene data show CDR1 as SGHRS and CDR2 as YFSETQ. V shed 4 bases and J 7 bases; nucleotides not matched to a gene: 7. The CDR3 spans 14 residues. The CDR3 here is CASSPRGRVGELFF. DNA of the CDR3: TGCGCCAGCAGCCCGAGGGGGCGAGTCGGGGAGCTGTTTTTT. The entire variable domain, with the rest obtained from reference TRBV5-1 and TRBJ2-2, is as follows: KAGVTQTPRYLIKTRGQQVTLSCSPISGHRSVSWYQQTPGQGLQFLFEYFSETQRNKGNFPGRFSGRQFSNSRSEMNVSTLELGDSALYLCASSPRGRVGELFFGEGSRLTVL.

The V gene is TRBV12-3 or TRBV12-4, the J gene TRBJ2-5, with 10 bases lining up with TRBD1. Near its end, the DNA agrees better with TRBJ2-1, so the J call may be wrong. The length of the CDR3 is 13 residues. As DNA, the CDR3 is TGTGCCAGCAGTAGGGACAGGGGATTGGAGCAGTTCTTC. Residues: CASSRDRGLEQFF.